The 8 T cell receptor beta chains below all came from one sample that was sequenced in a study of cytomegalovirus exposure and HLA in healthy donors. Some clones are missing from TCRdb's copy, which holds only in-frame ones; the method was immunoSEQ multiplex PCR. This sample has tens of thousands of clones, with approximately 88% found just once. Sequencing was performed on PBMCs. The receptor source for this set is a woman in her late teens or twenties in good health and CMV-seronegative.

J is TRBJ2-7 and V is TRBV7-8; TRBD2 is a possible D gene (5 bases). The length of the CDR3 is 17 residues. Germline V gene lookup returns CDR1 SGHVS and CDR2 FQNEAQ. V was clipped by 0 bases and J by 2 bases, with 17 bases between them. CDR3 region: CASSLASWRTSTYEQYF. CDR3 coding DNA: TGTGCCAGCAGCTTAGCGAGCTGGAGGACGTCAACCTACGAGCAGTACTTC. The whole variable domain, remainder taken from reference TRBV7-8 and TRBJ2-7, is GAGVSQSPRYKVAKRGQDVALRCDPISGHVSLFWYQQALGQGPEFLTYFQNEAQLDKSGLPSDRFFAERPEGSVSTLKIQRTQQEDSAVYLCASSLASWRTSTYEQYFGPGTRLTVT.

The CDR3 here is CATSRAIHRGPEVNEQFF. Written as DNA, the CDR3 is TGTGCCACCAGCAGAGCAATTCACAGGGGGCCGGAGGTAAATGAGCAGTTCTTC. The chain has TRBV15 and TRBJ2-1, with 9 bases lining up with TRBD1. Germline CDR1 is LNHNV and CDR2 is YYDKDF (reference sequence). V lost 1 base, J lost 7 bases, and 14 bases stayed unmatched. The CDR3 spans 18 residues.

CDR3 bases: TGTGCCAGCAGTTACTCGGGGGGGGTGAGCGAAAAACTGTTTTTT. Translated: CASSYSGGVSEKLFF. The chain recombines TRBV6-5 with TRBJ1-4; D perhaps matches TRBD1 (5 bases). V was pared by 0 bases and J by 8 bases, with 13 bases between. The CDR3 has 15 residues. Germline V gene lookup returns CDR1 MNHEY and CDR2 SVGAGI.

The CDR3 sequence is CASQGPDTEAFF. The CDR3 DNA sequence: TGTGCCAGTCAGGGGCCAGACACTGAAGCTTTCTTT. This rearrangement joins TRBV19 to TRBJ1-1, with D possibly TRBD1 on 6 matching bases. Trimming shortened V by 8 bases and J by 3 bases, and 10 bases separated the two germline ends. Germline V gene lookup returns CDR1 LNHDA and CDR2 SQIVND (reference sequence). The CDR3 contains 12 residues.

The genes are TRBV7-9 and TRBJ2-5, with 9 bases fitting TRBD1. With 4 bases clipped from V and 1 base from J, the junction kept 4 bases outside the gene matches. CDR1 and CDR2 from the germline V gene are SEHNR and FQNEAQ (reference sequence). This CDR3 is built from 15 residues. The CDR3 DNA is TGTGCCAGCAGCTCACAGGGGGCGCGCCAAGAGACCCAGTACTTC. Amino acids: CASSSQGARQETQYF.

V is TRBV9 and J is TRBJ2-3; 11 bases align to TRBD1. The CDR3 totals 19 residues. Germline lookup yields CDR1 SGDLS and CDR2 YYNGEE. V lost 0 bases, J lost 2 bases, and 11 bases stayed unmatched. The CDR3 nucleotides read TGTGCCAGCAGCGTAGGGGACAGGGGGAAAAATGAGAACACAGATACGCAGTATTTT. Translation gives CASSVGDRGKNENTDTQYF.

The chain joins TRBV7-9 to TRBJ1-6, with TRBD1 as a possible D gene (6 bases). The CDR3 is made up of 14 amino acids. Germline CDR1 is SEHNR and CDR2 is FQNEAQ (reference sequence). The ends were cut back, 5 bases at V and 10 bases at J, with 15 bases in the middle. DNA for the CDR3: TGTGCCAGCAGCGCGCCTGGACAGTCGTCACCCCTCCACTTT. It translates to CASSAPGQSSPLHF.

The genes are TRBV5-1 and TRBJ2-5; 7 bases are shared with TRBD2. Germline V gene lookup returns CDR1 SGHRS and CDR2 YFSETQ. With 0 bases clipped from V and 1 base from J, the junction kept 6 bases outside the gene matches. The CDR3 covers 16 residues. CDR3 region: CASSLDSGEGQETQYF. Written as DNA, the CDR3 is TGCGCCAGCAGCTTGGACTCGGGGGAGGGCCAAGAGACCCAGTACTTC.